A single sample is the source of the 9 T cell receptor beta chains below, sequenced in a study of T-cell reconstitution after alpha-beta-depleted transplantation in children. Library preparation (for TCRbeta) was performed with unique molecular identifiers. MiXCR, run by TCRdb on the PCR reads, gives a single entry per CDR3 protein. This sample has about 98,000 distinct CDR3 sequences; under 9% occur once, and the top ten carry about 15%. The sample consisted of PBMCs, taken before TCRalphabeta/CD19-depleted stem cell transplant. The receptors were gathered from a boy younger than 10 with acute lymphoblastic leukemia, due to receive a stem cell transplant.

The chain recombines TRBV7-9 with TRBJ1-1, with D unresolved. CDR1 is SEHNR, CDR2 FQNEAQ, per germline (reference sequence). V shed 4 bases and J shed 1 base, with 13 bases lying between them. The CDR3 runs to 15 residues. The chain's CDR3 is CASSSIVRRNTEAFF. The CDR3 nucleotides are TGTGCCAGCAGCTCGATCGTACGAAGGAACACTGAAGCTTTCTTT.

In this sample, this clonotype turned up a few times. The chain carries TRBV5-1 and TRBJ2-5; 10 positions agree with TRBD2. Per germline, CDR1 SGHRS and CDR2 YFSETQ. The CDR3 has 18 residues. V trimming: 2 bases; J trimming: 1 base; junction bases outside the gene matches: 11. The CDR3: CASSFNVAGGASQETQYF. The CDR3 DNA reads TGCGCCAGCAGCTTTAACGTAGCGGGGGGAGCCTCCCAAGAGACCCAGTACTTC.

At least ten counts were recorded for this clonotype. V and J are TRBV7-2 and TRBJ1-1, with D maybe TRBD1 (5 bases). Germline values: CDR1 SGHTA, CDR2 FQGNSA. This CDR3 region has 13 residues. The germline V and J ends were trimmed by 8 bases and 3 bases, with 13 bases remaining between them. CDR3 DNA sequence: TGTGCCAGCGTTAAAGGGGTAGACACTGAAGCTTTCTTT. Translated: CASVKGVDTEAFF.

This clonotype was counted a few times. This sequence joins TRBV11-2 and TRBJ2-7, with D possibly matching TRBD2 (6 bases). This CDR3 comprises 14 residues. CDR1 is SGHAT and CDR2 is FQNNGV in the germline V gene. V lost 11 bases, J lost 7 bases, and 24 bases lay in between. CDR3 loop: CASGPARRGREQYF. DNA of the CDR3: TGTGCCTCCGGCCCGGCACGCCGGGGGAGGGAGCAGTACTTC.

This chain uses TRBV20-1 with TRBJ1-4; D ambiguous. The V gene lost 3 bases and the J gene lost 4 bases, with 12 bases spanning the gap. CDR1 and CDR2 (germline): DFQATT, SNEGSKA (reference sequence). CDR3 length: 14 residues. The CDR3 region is CSASPTFFNEKLFF. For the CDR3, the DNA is TGCAGTGCTAGCCCGACATTCTTTAATGAAAAACTGTTTTTT.

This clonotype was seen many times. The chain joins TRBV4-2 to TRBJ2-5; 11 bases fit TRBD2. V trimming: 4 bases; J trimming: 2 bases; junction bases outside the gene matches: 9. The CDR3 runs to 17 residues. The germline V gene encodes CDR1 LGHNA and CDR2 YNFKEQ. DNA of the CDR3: TGTGCCAGCAGCCCTAACCCCCTAGCGGGGGGACAAGAGACCCAGTACTTC. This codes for CASSPNPLAGGQETQYF.

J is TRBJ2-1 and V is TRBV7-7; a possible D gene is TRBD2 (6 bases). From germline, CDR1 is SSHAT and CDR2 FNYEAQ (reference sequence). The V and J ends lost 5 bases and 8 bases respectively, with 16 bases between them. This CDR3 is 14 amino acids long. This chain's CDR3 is CASSLSDSGYEQFF. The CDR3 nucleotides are TGTGCCAGCAGCCTGAGCGATAGCGGATATGAGCAGTTCTTC.

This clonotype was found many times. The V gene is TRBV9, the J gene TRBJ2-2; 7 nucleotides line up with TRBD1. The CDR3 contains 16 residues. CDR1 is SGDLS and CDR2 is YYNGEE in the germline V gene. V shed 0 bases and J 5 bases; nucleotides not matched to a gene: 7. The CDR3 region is CASSVGPRQGTGELFF. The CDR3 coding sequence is TGTGCCAGCAGCGTAGGGCCGAGACAGGGAACCGGGGAGCTGTTTTTT.

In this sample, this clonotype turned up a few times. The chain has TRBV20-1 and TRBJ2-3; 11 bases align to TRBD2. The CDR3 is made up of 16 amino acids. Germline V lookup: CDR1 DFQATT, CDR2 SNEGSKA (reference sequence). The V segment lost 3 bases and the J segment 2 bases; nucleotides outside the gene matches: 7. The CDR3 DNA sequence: TGCAGTGCTAGCAGAGGACTAGCGGGTCTCACAGATACGCAGTATTTT. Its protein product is CSASRGLAGLTDTQYF.